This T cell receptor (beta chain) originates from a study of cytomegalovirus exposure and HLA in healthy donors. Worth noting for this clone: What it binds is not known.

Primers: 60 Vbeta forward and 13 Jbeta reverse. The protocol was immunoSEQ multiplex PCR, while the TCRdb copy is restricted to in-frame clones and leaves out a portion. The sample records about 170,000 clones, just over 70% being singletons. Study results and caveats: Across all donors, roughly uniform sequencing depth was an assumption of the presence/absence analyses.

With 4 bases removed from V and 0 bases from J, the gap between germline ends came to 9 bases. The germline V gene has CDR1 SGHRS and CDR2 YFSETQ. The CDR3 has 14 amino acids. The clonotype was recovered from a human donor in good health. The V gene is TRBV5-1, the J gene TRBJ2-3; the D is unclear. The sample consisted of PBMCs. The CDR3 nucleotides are TGCGCCAGCAGCCCAGGATGGAGCACAGATACGCAGTATTTT. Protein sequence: CASSPGWSTDTQYF.